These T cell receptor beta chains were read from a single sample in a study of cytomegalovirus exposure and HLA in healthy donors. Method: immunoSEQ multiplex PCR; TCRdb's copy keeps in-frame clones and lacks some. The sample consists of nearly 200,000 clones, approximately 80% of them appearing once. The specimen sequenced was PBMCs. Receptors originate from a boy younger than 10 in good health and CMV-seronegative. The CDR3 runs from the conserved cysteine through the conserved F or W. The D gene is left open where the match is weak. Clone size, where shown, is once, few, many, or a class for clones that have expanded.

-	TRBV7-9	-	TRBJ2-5	CAVGTQYF	TGTGCCGTCGGGACCCAGTACTTC
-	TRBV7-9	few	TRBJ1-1	CASSLEGHTTEAFF	TGTGCCAGCAGCTTAGAGGGACATACTACTGAAGCTTTCTTT
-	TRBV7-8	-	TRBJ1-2	CASSLVPGINYGYTF	TGTGCCAGCAGCTTAGTGCCGGGGATTAACTATGGCTACACCTTC
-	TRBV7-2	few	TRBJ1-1	CASSLSKNTEAFF	TGTGCCAGCAGCTTATCTAAGAACACTGAAGCTTTCTTT
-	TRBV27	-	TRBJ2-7	CASRPDIGTFYEQYF	TGTGCCAGCAGACCGGACATAGGTACTTTCTACGAGCAGTACTTC
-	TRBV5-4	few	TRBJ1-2	CASSPRRGQIPYGYTF	TGTGCCAGCAGCCCCCGGAGAGGACAGATTCCCTATGGCTACACCTTC
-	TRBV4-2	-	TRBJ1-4	CASSPLGGANEKLFF	TGTGCCAGCAGCCCGCTAGGGGGTGCTAATGAAAAACTGTTTTTT
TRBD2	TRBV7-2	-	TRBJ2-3	CASSLVPAGGRRDTQYF	TGTGCCAGCAGCTTAGTCCCAGCGGGGGGGCGCAGGGATACGCAGTATTTT
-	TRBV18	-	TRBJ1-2	CASSPRPAGNYGYTF	TGTGCCAGCTCACCACGCCCGGCAGGGAACTATGGCTACACCTTC
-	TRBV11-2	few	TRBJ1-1	CASSSSRPMNTEAFF	TGTGCCAGCAGCTCCTCTAGACCTATGAACACTGAAGCTTTCTTT
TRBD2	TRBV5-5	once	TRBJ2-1	CASSSAGTSGGNHYNEQFF	TGTGCCAGCAGCTCGGCCGGGACTAGCGGGGGGAACCACTACAATGAGCAGTTCTTC
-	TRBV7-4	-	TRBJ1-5	CASRGQFSNQPQHF	TGTGCCAGCAGGGGACAATTTAGCAATCAGCCCCAGCATTTT
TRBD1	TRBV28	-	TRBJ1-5	CASILGQGNQPQHF	TGTGCCAGCATTCTGGGACAGGGAAACCAGCCCCAGCATTTT
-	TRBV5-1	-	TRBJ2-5	CASSLDPTGPRGEQYF	TGCGCCAGCAGCTTGGACCCGACAGGGCCCAGGGGGGAGCAGTACTTC
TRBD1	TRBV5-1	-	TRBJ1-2	CASSYGTGSSCTF	TGCGCCAGCAGCTACGGGACAGGGAGTTCTTGCACCTTC
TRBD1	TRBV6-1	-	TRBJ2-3	CASSETTGAGATDTQYF	TGTGCCAGCAGTGAAACAACAGGGGCTGGAGCCACAGATACGCAGTATTTT
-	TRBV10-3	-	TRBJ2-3	CASRGPLSTDTQYF	TGTGCCTCTCGCGGGCCTCTGAGCACAGATACGCAGTATTTT
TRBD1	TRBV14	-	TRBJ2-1	CASTQGALRNEQFF	TGTGCCAGCACTCAGGGGGCGTTACGCAATGAGCAGTTCTTC
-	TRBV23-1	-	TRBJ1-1	CASSRSSGLLTEAFF	TGCGCCAGCAGTCGATCCTCAGGGCTACTCACGGAAGCTTTCTTT
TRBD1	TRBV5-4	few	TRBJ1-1	CASSWWTGDTEAFF	TGTGCCAGCAGCTGGTGGACAGGAGACACTGAAGCTTTCTTT
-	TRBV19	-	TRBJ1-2	CASSTGLPYGYTF	TGTGCCAGTAGTACAGGACTACCCTATGGCTACACCTTC
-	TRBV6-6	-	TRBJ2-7	CASSFRVAAPTHEQYF	TGTGCCAGCAGCTTCCGAGTGGCGGCCCCCACCCACGAGCAGTACTTC
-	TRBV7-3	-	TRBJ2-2	CASSPSYPGELFF	TGTGCCAGCAGCCCCAGTTATCCCGGGGAGCTGTTTTTT
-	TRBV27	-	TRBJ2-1	CASRRELPGEQFF	TGTGCCAGCAGACGGGAACTCCCGGGTGAGCAGTTCTTC
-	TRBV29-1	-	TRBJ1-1	CSVAYTLDSTEAFF	TGCAGCGTAGCTTATACTTTGGACAGCACTGAAGCTTTCTTT
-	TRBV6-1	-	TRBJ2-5	CASSPGLKYQETQYF	TGTGCCAGCAGCCCGGGACTCAAATACCAAGAGACCCAGTACTTC
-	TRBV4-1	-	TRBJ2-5	CASSQVGGAQTQYF	TGCGCCAGCAGCCAAGTGGGGGGGGCTCAGACCCAGTACTTC
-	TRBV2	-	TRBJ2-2	CASRTDTQTGELFF	TGTGCCAGCAGGACCGACACGCAGACCGGGGAGCTGTTTTTT
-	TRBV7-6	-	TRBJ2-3	CASSSRRGRGTGTDTQYF	TGTGCCAGCAGCTCCCGCCGGGGGAGAGGGACTGGCACAGATACGCAGTATTTT
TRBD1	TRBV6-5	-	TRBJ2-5	CASRRDSSYEQYF	TGTGCCAGCAGGAGGGACAGCTCCTATGAGCAGTACTTC
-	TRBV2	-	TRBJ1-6	CASTIKDNSPLHF	TGTGCCAGCACTATTAAAGATAATTCACCCCTCCACTTT
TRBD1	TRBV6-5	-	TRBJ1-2	CASSYSRGTGNYGYTF	TGTGCCAGCAGTTACTCGAGAGGGACAGGGAACTATGGCTACACCTTC
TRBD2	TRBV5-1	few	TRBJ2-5	CASSLQSSGGETQYF	TGCGCCAGCAGCTTACAGTCTAGCGGGGGCGAGACCCAGTACTTC
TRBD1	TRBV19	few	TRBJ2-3	CASTPDRVKADTQYF	TGTGCCAGTACCCCCGACAGGGTAAAGGCAGATACGCAGTATTTT
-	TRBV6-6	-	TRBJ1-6	CAAAGGLGNSPLHF	TGTGCCGCTGCGGGGGGGTTGGGTAATTCACCCCTCCACTTT
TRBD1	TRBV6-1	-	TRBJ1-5	CASSTGQGHQPQHF	TGTGCCAGCAGTACAGGACAGGGACATCAGCCCCAGCATTTT
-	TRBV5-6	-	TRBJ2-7	CASSQIPGRGTYEQYF	TGTGCCAGCAGTCAAATTCCAGGCAGGGGAACCTACGAGCAGTACTTC
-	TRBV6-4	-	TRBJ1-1	CASSGGQGWTEAFF	TGTGCCAGCAGTGGGGGTCAGGGCTGGACTGAAGCTTTCTTT
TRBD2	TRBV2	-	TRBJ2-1	CASSEAGQLAGAYNEQFF	TGTGCCAGCAGTGAAGCAGGGCAACTAGCGGGGGCCTACAATGAGCAGTTCTTC
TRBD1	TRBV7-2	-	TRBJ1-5	CASSPGTVNQPQHF	TGTGCCAGCAGCCCGGGGACAGTTAATCAGCCCCAGCATTTT
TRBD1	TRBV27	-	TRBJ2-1	CASSIGQGSDEQFF	TGTGCCAGCAGTATAGGACAGGGAAGCGATGAGCAGTTCTTC
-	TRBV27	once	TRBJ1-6	CASRSRGPSYNSPLHF	TGTGCCAGCAGGTCCCGAGGGCCCTCCTATAATTCACCCCTCCACTTT
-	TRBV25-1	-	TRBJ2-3	CASSEAGGIADTQYF	TGTGCCAGCAGTGAAGCCGGGGGTATTGCAGATACGCAGTATTTT
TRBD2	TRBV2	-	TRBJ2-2	CASSPLAGGSGELFF	TGTGCCAGCAGCCCTCTAGCGGGGGGGTCTGGGGAGCTGTTTTTT
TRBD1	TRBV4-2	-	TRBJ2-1	CASSAGQVNNEQFF	TGTGCCAGCAGCGCTGGACAGGTAAACAATGAGCAGTTCTTC
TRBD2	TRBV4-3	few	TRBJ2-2	CASSKAPSGGTTGELFF	TGCGCCAGCAGCAAAGCGCCCAGCGGGGGGACTACCGGGGAGCTGTTTTTT